This TCR beta chain is from a study of shared clonotypes between healthy human individuals. Trimming removed 3 bases from V and 3 bases from J, with 14 bases in between. This CDR3 contains 14 residues. Germline V gene lookup returns CDR1 GTSNPN and CDR2 SVGIG (reference sequence). As concerns this clone: The target antigen is unknown.

Study-level points and caveats: Across a handful of donors, naive CD4 shared roughly 5.2%, naive CD8 more than 3%, memory CD4 roughly 2.2%, memory CD8 over 0.3%.

CD45RO-negative, CCR7-selected cells formed the naive CD8 fraction, which excluded terminally differentiated effector memory CD45RA+ cells. The study drew all its donors from Caucasian adults living in Nashville, Tennessee. Investigators spread the genomic DNA of each subset evenly over several immunoSEQ plates. Data came from immunoSEQ multiplex PCR; TCRdb stores just in-frame clones and leaves some out. The table includes hundreds of thousands of clones, 95% to 98% detected once. Sequencing was performed on naive CD8+ T cells sorted from blood. The clonotype originates from a man under 40 in good health. The rearrangement joins TRBV30 to TRBJ2-5; perhaps TRBD1 as D (5 bases). The CDR3, as DNA: TGTGCCTGGAGGGTCGCCCAGGGCGAAGAGACCCAGTACTTC. As protein: CAWRVAQGEETQYF.